Listed below are T cell receptor beta chains from one sample, sequenced in a study of cytomegalovirus exposure and HLA in healthy donors. Data came from immunoSEQ multiplex PCR; TCRdb stores just in-frame clones and leaves some out. Found here are 150,000 to 200,000 clones, 62% of them singletons; the top ten hold just under 3%. Sequences were obtained from PBMCs. Every receptor here comes from a man aged 40-55 years in good health and CMV-seronegative. CDR3s include the opening cysteine and the closing phenylalanine or tryptophan. A D gene is named only where the DNA matches it firmly.

D | J | V | CDR3
. | TRBJ1-2 | TRBV30 | CAWSATLPNYGYTF
. | TRBJ2-7 | TRBV15 | CATSRDRALVEQYF
TRBD1 | TRBJ2-7 | TRBV7-9 | CASSSPGDRGSYEQYF
. | TRBJ2-5 | TRBV10-3 | CATRSALEEQYF
TRBD2 | TRBJ2-3 | TRBV6-1 | CASSLQRGITDTQYF
. | TRBJ2-3 | TRBV5-1 | CASSLESSSTDTQYF
. | TRBJ2-3 | TRBV5-6 | CASSRGGGSRDTQYF
TRBD2 | TRBJ2-5 | TRBV4-1 | CASSQVGGAETQYF
TRBD1 | TRBJ1-5 | TRBV28 | CASKTGGRYSNQPQHF
. | TRBJ2-7 | TRBV18 | CASSPSSRGNFYEQYF
TRBD1 | TRBJ1-2 | TRBV28 | CASSIPGQGVYGYTF
. | TRBJ1-4 | TRBV4-1 | CASSQDVGGGEKLFF
TRBD1 | TRBJ1-1 | TRBV19 | CASSPTGGRTEAFF
. | TRBJ1-5 | TRBV6-1 | CASSRLSDQPQHF
. | TRBJ2-3 | TRBV5-1 | CASSFTQGGTGDTQYF
. | TRBJ1-1 | TRBV5-1 | CASSLRENTEAFF
TRBD2 | TRBJ2-1 | TRBV7-3 | CASSFTSGRANEQFF
. | TRBJ2-6 | TRBV27 | CASSPTRSGANVLTF
. | TRBJ1-5 | TRBV6-5 | CASRGQANQPQHF
. | TRBJ1-2 | TRBV14 | CASSQDQVGRVGGYTF
TRBD2 | . | TRBV5-6 | CASSFPLRGGRYEQYF
TRBD1 | TRBJ1-6 | TRBV28 | CASSFSDREKSPLHF
. | TRBJ2-5 | TRBV28 | CASSPLEEQRLETQYF
. | TRBJ2-7 | TRBV27 | CASSSRGVYEQYF
TRBD1 | TRBJ1-6 | TRBV19 | CATGTGVENSPLHF
TRBD2 | TRBJ2-1 | TRBV9 | CASSRTSVNNEQFF
. | TRBJ2-7 | TRBV7-9 | CASSPGRGGVYEQYF
. | TRBJ1-2 | TRBV29-1 | CSASLTGFGYTF
TRBD1 | TRBJ1-2 | TRBV28 | CASSAFRDRDYGYTF
. | TRBJ1-1 | TRBV7-9 | CASSQGLTEAFF
. | TRBJ2-7 | TRBV29-1 | CSVFSSYEQYF